Listed here are 18 T cell receptor beta chains from one sample, sequenced in a study of OX40 agonist ivuxolimab in advanced cancers. Assay used: immunoSEQ multiplex PCR; TCRdb lists only in-frame clones, some missing. This sample yields some 34,000 clones, of which 88% are seen a single time; more than 10% belongs to the top ten. Specimen: CD4+ or CD8+ T cells sorted from blood, collected in a trial of the OX40 agonist ivuxolimab. These receptors were collected from an adult with an advanced solid tumor such as melanoma, head and neck, liver or kidney cancer.

This clone was recorded a few times. The CDR3 protein is CASSSAGSGELFF. The CDR3 nucleotides are TGTGCCAGCAGCTCAGCGGGGTCCGGGGAGCTGTTTTTT. The chain links TRBV7-9 to TRBJ2-2; 7 nucleotides line up with TRBD2. The CDR3 consists of 13 residues. Germline CDR1 is SEHNR and CDR2 is FQNEAQ (reference sequence). V lost 4 bases and J lost 6; bases outside the gene matches: 2.

V usage is TRBV7-2 and J usage is TRBJ2-1; 11 bases align to TRBD1. After removal of 0 bases from V and 8 bases from J, the junction contained 6 bases not matched to a gene. Germline V gives CDR1 SGHTA, CDR2 FQGNSA. The CDR3 has 16 amino acids. As DNA, the CDR3 is TGTGCCAGCAGCTTAGCGTGGACAGGGGGCTGGGATGAGCAGTTCTTC. Translated, it gives CASSLAWTGGWDEQFF.

This clone was seen a handful of times. The V gene is TRBV6-5, the J gene TRBJ1-1, with D possibly TRBD1 on 6 matching bases. The CDR3 runs to 15 residues. CDR1 MNHEY and CDR2 SVGAGI come from the germline V gene. The V end was cut by 2 bases, the J end by 1 base, with 11 bases between. In DNA, the CDR3 is TGTGCCAGCAGTTACAATACGGACAGGAACACTGAAGCTTTCTTT. Translating gives CASSYNTDRNTEAFF.

V usage is TRBV4-1 and J usage is TRBJ1-2; D remains ambiguous. Germline CDR1 reads MGHRA; CDR2 reads YSYEKL. V gave up 1 base and J gave up 7 bases, with 13 bases separating them. This CDR3 contains 14 residues. The CDR3, as DNA: TGCGCCAGCAGCCAAGGTGTGGGCTTAGCTGGCTACACCTTC. This gives the protein CASSQGVGLAGYTF.

The chain combines TRBV4-2 with TRBJ2-2; the match to TRBD2 covers 7 bases. The V and J ends lost 4 bases and 7 bases, in that order; junction bases with no gene match: 0. Per germline, CDR1 LGHNA and CDR2 YNFKEQ. This CDR3 is 12 amino acids long. The CDR3 loop reads CASSLAGGELFF. The CDR3, as DNA: TGTGCCAGCAGCCTAGCGGGCGGGGAGCTGTTTTTT.

The V call is TRBV9, the J call TRBJ2-7, with TRBD1 as a possible D gene (6 bases). This CDR3 has 13 amino acids. Germline CDR1 is SGDLS and CDR2 is YYNGEE. Deletions cut 3 bases from V and 5 bases from J, with 12 bases between. This CDR3 reads CASSASDRDEQYF. As DNA, the CDR3 is TGTGCCAGCAGCGCATCGGACAGAGACGAGCAGTACTTC.

This clone was seen only a few times. The V gene is TRBV5-1, the J gene TRBJ2-3; 7 bases align to TRBD1. Germline V lookup: CDR1 SGHRS, CDR2 YFSETQ. The CDR3 sequence is 15 residues long. Germline trimming cut 4 bases from V and 0 bases from J; bases unmatched to any gene: 5. CDR3 DNA: TGCGCCAGCAGCCCAGAGGACAGGAGCACAGATACGCAGTATTTT. This translates into CASSPEDRSTDTQYF.

The chain uses TRBV7-9 and TRBJ1-2; D is ambiguous. CDR3 length: 13 amino acids. Between the trimmed V and J ends, which lost 3 bases and 2 bases, there was a span of 7 bases. The V gene's germline CDR1 is SEHNR and CDR2 FQNEAQ (reference sequence). The CDR3 sequence: CASSLGGNYGYTF. Here the CDR3 DNA reads TGTGCCAGCAGCTTGGGCGGGAACTATGGCTACACCTTC.

The chain links TRBV27 to TRBJ2-3, with D perhaps TRBD2 (7 bases). This CDR3 contains 15 residues. Trimming took off 5 bases at V and 4 bases at J, with 16 bases between the two ends. The germline gives CDR1 MNHEY, CDR2 SMNVEV (reference sequence). The DNA for the CDR3 is TGTGCCAGCAGTCCCCGGGGGGCGGCAGCAGATACGCAGTATTTT. Its translation: CASSPRGAAADTQYF.

This rearrangement joins TRBV7-9 to TRBJ2-1, with 8 nucleotides matching TRBD1. Germline-derived CDR1 and CDR2 are SEHNR and FQNEAQ (reference sequence). Trimming removed 5 bases from V and 4 bases from J; junction bases left unmatched: 4. There are 14 residues in the CDR3. In DNA, the CDR3 is TGTGCCAGCAGCCCCCGACAGGGGTACAATGAGCAGTTCTTC. This translates into CASSPRQGYNEQFF.

The gene calls are TRBV27 and TRBJ2-1; D gene uncertain. The CDR3 spans 12 residues. V lost 3 bases, J lost 7 bases, and 7 bases lay in between. CDR1 is MNHEY and CDR2 is SMNVEV in the germline V gene (reference sequence). CDR3 coding DNA: TGTGCCAGCAGTTTCTTTGGGAATGAGCAGTTCTTC. Its protein product is CASSFFGNEQFF.

The V gene is TRBV27, the J gene TRBJ1-5; no firm D call. CDR3 length: 14 residues. The germline CDR1 and CDR2 sequences are MNHEY and SMNVEV (reference sequence). The ends were cut back, 6 bases at V and 0 bases at J, with 9 bases in the middle. The CDR3 here is CASSPGDSNQPQHF. CDR3 DNA: TGTGCCAGCAGCCCCGGGGATAGCAATCAGCCCCAGCATTTT.

The rearrangement joins TRBV7-9 to TRBJ2-7; D unresolved. The CDR3 consists of 11 residues. CDR1 is SEHNR, CDR2 FQNEAQ, per germline (reference sequence). With 5 bases removed from V and 7 bases from J, the gap between germline ends came to 9 bases. DNA of the CDR3: TGTGCCAGCAGCCAAATCGGGGAGCAGTACTTC. Amino acids: CASSQIGEQYF.

This chain uses TRBV7-6 with TRBJ2-7, with 7 bases aligning to TRBD2. CDR1 is SGHVS, CDR2 FNYEAQ, per germline. The CDR3 runs 14 residues. With 3 bases clipped from V and 5 bases from J, the junction kept 7 bases outside the gene matches. CDR3 nucleotides: TGTGCCAGCAGCTTCAGGGAGCGGGGAGACGAGCAGTACTTC. Its translation is CASSFRERGDEQYF.

The gene calls are TRBV28 and TRBJ2-7; D ambiguous. CDR3 length: 13 amino acids. Germline lookup yields CDR1 MDHEN and CDR2 SYDVKM. V dropped 1 base and J dropped 10 bases, with 14 bases sitting between them. The DNA for the CDR3 is TGTGCCAGCAGTTTATATAGTTGGGCAGACCAGTACTTC. The encoded protein is CASSLYSWADQYF.

The CDR3 coding sequence is TGTGCCAGCAGCCAAGTGGGCGACTTTTCGGGCTACACCTTC. Its protein product is CASSQVGDFSGYTF. The chain joins TRBV14 to TRBJ1-2; no clear D. V was clipped by 1 base and J by 8 bases, with 14 bases between them. The CDR3 runs to 14 residues. Germline V gene sequence: CDR1 SGHDN, CDR2 FVKESK.

J is TRBJ2-7 and V is TRBV7-6, with 9 nucleotides matching TRBD2. Looked up from germline, CDR1 is SGHVS and CDR2 is FNYEAQ. Trimming removed 8 bases from V and 4 bases from J; junction bases left unmatched: 18. The CDR3 has 17 residues. CDR3 coding DNA: TGTGCCAGCTCGCCTGAGGGTTTGGCTAGCGGGACTTACGAGCAGTACTTC. The encoded protein is CASSPEGLASGTYEQYF.

DNA for the CDR3: TGCGCCAGCAGCTTGTGGGAATATAACACTGAAGCTTTCTTT. This translates into CASSLWEYNTEAFF. The chain combines TRBV5-1 with TRBJ1-1; no clear D gene. The CDR3 contains 14 residues. V was shortened by 1 base and J by 2 bases, with 9 bases between the two germline ends. The germline V gene has CDR1 SGHRS and CDR2 YFSETQ.